This TCR beta chain was identified during a study of blood T cells in healthy people across ages. Overall study findings and caveats: Changes in expanded clonotypes were possibly confounded, as the CMV status of donors was unknown.

A J-beta primer mix and a sample-barcoded 5' primer were used in a second PCR of about 7 to 12 cycles. TCRdb called the 5' RACE reads again in MiXCR, with one record for every CDR3 protein. Among hundreds of thousands of distinct CDR3 sequences listed, roughly 24% were seen once. Germline CDR1 is SQVTM and CDR2 is ANQGSEA. Trimming left V 5 bases short and J 8 bases short, with 9 bases between. The CDR3 consists of 10 residues. Concerning this clonotype: Its antigen is still unknown.

A further study also used this sample, focusing on T cells of mothers and their children. That paper notes: Samples were obtained from three healthy Caucasian mothers and their six children. Primer M1S, used in the second PCR, introduced sample barcodes and 2-4 random nucleotides. Sequencing returned over 10 million TCR beta CDR3 reads per mother and some 3 million per child.

This receptor was obtained from a boy under 18 in good health. The sample consisted of blood. The rearrangement links TRBV29-1 to TRBJ1-1; D is undetermined. The CDR3 here is CSVPDGEAFF. The CDR3 DNA follows: TGCAGCGTTCCAGACGGGGAAGCTTTCTTT.